This TCR beta chain appears in the sequencing data of a study of blood T cell repertoires in COVID-19. Study as a whole: The origin of the acute and convalescent COVID-19 samples was the United States, Italy and Spain. PBMCs, B-cell-depleted T cells, or T cells were the source of the cDNA or gDNA that made up the material.

In its sample, this clone was seen a few times. Individuals drawn from 20 to 25 US areas were about 18 to 95 years old. Two consecutive negative NP/OP PCR tests, clearance, or resolved symptoms defined Cohort 3 recovery. Trimming took 3 bases from V and 7 from J; bases not matched to a gene: 19. From germline, CDR1 is MGHRA and CDR2 YSYEKL. The CDR3 has 21 residues. The repertoire was sequenced with immunoSEQ multiplex PCR; TCRdb's copy has only in-frame clones and lacks some. The sample yields roughly 500,000 clones, more than 85% seen once. Sequencing input: PBMCs or T cells enriched from blood (not recorded which). The rearrangement uses TRBV4-1 and TRBJ2-1, with 15 bases aligning to TRBD2. This TCR came from a woman aged 55 to 70 who had recovered from COVID-19. The CDR3 nucleotides read TGCGCCAGCAGCCAGGCCAGTTTTCCCGGACTAGCGGGGGGGCGGTGGAATGAGCAGTTCTTC. Residues: CASSQASFPGLAGGRWNEQFF.